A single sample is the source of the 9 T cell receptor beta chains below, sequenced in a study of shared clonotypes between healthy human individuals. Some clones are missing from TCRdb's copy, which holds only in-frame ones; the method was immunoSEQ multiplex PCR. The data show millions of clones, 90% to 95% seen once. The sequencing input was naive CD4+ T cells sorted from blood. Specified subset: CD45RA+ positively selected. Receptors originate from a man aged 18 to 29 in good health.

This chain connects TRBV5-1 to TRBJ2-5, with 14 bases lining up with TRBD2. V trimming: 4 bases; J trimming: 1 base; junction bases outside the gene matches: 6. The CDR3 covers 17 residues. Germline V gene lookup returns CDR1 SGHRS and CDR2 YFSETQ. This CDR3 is CASSPGTSGRFQETQYF. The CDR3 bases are TGCGCCAGCAGCCCAGGGACTAGCGGGAGATTCCAAGAGACCCAGTACTTC.

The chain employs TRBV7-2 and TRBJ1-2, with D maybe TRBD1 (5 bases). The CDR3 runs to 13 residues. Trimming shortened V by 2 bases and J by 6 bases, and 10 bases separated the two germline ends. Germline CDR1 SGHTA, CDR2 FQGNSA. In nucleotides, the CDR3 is TGTGCCAGCAGCTTACGGACACAGGATGGCTACACCTTC. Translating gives CASSLRTQDGYTF.

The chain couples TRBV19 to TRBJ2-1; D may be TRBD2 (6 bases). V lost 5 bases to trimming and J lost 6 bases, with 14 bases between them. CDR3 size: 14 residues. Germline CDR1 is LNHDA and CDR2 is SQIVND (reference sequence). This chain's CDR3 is CASSSGGALNEQFF. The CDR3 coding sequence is TGTGCCAGTAGTTCCGGGGGAGCCCTCAATGAGCAGTTCTTC.

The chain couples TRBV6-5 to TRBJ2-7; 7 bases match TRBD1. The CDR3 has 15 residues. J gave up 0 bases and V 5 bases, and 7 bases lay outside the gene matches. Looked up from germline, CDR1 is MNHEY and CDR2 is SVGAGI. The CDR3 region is CASSRDRSSSYEQYF. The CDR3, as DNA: TGTGCCAGCAGTCGGGACAGAAGCAGCTCCTACGAGCAGTACTTC.

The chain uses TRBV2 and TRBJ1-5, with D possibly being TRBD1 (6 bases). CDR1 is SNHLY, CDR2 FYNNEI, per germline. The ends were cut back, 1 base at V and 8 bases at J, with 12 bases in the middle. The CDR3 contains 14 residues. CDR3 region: CASSEVGGREPQHF. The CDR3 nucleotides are TGTGCCAGCAGTGAAGTTGGGGGCAGGGAGCCCCAGCATTTT.

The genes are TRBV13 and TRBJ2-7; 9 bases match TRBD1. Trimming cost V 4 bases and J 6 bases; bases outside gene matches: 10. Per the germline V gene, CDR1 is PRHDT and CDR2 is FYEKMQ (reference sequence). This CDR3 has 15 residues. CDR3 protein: CASSSSGTGQVEQYF. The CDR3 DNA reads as TGTGCCAGCAGCTCCTCGGGGACAGGGCAGGTCGAGCAGTACTTC.

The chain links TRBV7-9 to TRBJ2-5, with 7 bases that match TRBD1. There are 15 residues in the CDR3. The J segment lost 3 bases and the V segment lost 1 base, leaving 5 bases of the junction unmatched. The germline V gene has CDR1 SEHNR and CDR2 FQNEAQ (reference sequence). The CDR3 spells CASSLGGGREETQYF. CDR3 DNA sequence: TGTGCCAGCAGCTTAGGAGGGGGCCGGGAAGAGACCCAGTACTTC.

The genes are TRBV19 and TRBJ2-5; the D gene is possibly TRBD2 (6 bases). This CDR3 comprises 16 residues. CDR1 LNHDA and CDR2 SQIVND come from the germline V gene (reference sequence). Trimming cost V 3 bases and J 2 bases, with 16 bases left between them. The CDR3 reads CASSITLPTRQETQYF. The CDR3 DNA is TGTGCCAGTAGTATCACCCTTCCGACTAGACAAGAGACCCAGTACTTC. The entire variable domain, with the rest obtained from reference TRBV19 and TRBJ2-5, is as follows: DGGITQSPKYLFRKEGQNVTLSCEQNLNHDAMYWYRQDPGQGLRLIYYSQIVNDFQKGDIAEGYSVSREKKESFPLTVTSAQKNPTAFYLCASSITLPTRQETQYFGPGTRLLVL.

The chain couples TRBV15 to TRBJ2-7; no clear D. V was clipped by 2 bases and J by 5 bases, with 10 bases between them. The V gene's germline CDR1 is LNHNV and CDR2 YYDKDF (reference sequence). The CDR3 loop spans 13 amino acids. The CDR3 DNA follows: TGTGCCACCAGCAGACCGCCAGCCCACGAGCAGTACTTC. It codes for CATSRPPAHEQYF.